The 5 T cell receptor beta chains in this list originate from one sample, sequenced in a study of blood T cell repertoires in COVID-19. Clones were sequenced by immunoSEQ multiplex PCR, and TCRdb holds only the in-frame ones, with some missing. This sample has roughly 330,000 clones, with around four fifths found just once. Sequencing used peripheral blood. Receptors originate from a woman between 45 and 65 years old with acute or convalescent COVID-19.

The CDR3 bases are TGTGCCAGCAGCTCCTCAATGACAGGGCGAAACACTGAAGCTTTCTTT. Translating it yields CASSSSMTGRNTEAFF. The J gene is TRBJ1-1, the V gene TRBV5-4, with TRBD1 matching over 7 bases. V shed 3 bases, J shed 2 bases, and the junction held 10 bases outside the gene matches. Germline V gene lookup returns CDR1 SGHNT and CDR2 YYREEE (reference sequence). This CDR3 is 16 amino acids long.

The chain couples TRBV7-2 to TRBJ2-5; D perhaps matches TRBD2 (6 bases). Trimming stripped 2 bases from V and 4 bases from J, with 11 bases between. The CDR3 sequence is 14 residues long. In germline, CDR1 is SGHTA, CDR2 FQGNSA. The CDR3 protein is CASSLLGGGETQYF. The CDR3 DNA follows: TGTGCCAGCAGCTTACTGGGGGGTGGAGAGACCCAGTACTTC.

This sequence joins TRBV3-1 (or the pseudogene TRBV3-2) and TRBJ2-1; 7 nucleotides match TRBD1. The CDR3 contains 15 residues. From germline, CDR1 is LGHDT and CDR2 YNNKEL (reference sequence). The V and J ends lost 4 bases and 0 bases, in that order; junction bases with no gene match: 3. CDR3 in amino acids: CASSPGQSSYNEQFF. The CDR3 DNA reads as TGTGCCAGCAGCCCGGGACAGAGCTCCTACAATGAGCAGTTCTTC.

CDR3 loop: CASSPGQGTGGELFF. CDR3 DNA sequence: TGTGCCAGCAGCCCCGGACAGGGGACGGGTGGGGAGCTGTTTTTT. This rearrangement joins TRBV7-6 to TRBJ2-2; 9 positions agree with TRBD1. Germline CDR1 SGHVS, CDR2 FNYEAQ. CDR3 length: 15 amino acids. V lost 5 bases, J lost 8 bases, and 9 bases stayed unmatched.

V and J are TRBV15 and TRBJ2-1; D is undetermined. V was trimmed by 0 bases and J by 10 bases, leaving 10 bases between them. CDR1 and CDR2 from the germline V gene are LNHNV and YYDKDF (reference sequence). The CDR3 consists of 13 residues. The CDR3 reads CATSRDLSYEQFF. CDR3 DNA: TGTGCCACCAGCAGAGATCTCTCCTACGAGCAGTTCTTC.